This T cell receptor (beta chain) was observed in a study of shared clonotypes between healthy human individuals. Study-wide findings and caveats: Researchers sampled only blood; tissue repertoires likely differ.

Libraries were prepared by immunoSEQ multiplex PCR; TCRdb keeps only in-frame clonotypes and omits some of them. The sample has about 870,000 clones, 80% to 95% seen once. A word on this clone: Its antigen is undetermined.

Germline CDR1 reads SGHNT; CDR2 reads YYREEE (reference sequence). The CDR3 runs to 13 residues. The V and J ends lost 0 bases and 6 bases respectively, with 8 bases between them. CD45RO-negative, CCR7-selected cells formed the naive CD8 fraction, which excluded terminally differentiated effector memory CD45RA+ cells. The clonotype was recovered from a man aged 25-45 years in good health. This rearrangement joins TRBV5-4 to TRBJ2-3; no clear D. The sample comprised naive CD8+ T cells sorted from blood. The CDR3 spells CASSLVPMDTQYF. The DNA for the CDR3 is TGTGCCAGCAGCTTGGTCCCGATGGATACGCAGTATTTT. Full variable domain (rest looked up from reference TRBV5-4 and TRBJ2-3): ETGVTQSPTHLIKTRGQQVTLRCSSQSGHNTVSWYQQALGQGPQFIFQYYREEENGRGNFPPRFSGLQFPNYSSELNVNALELDDSALYLCASSLVPMDTQYFGPGTRLTVL.